The 8 T cell receptor beta chains below come from one sample, sequenced in a study of cytomegalovirus exposure and HLA in healthy donors. Amplification used 60 Vbeta primers and 13 Jbeta primers. Only in-frame clones appear in the TCRdb table, and some are missing; sequencing was by immunoSEQ multiplex PCR. The profile shows about 160,000 clones, about 79% of them singletons. The sample taken for sequencing was PBMCs. These TCRs come from a middle-aged man in good health and CMV-seropositive.

This clone was counted between two and nine times. The V gene is TRBV5-6, the J gene TRBJ1-2; a possible D gene is TRBD1 (6 bases). The CDR3 totals 15 residues. Trimming shortened V by 1 base and J by 4 bases, and 14 bases separated the two germline ends. Germline V gene sequence: CDR1 SGHDT, CDR2 YYEEEE. CDR3 sequence (DNA): TGTGCCAGCAGCTTGAGGGGGAGCCAAATCTATGGCTACACCTTC. Protein: CASSLRGSQIYGYTF.

This clone has only one observation. The chain links TRBV5-1 to TRBJ2-7; 7 bases line up with TRBD1. Germline CDR1 is SGHRS and CDR2 is YFSETQ. The CDR3 has 13 residues. The trim removed 3 bases at V and 7 bases at J, leaving 7 bases unmatched. The CDR3 spells CASSSTGFEEQYF. The CDR3 nucleotides read TGCGCCAGCAGCTCGACAGGGTTTGAGGAGCAGTACTTC.

Comments on this clone: Other DNA sequences in the same sample also yield this CDR3. The V gene is TRBV9, the J gene TRBJ1-1; weak D call: TRBD1 (6 bases). CDR3 size: 15 residues. V was shortened by 0 bases and J by 4 bases, with 13 bases between the two germline ends. Germline V gene lookup returns CDR1 SGDLS and CDR2 YYNGEE. The CDR3 DNA reads as TGTGCCAGCAGCGTAGAAGGGGGGAGGGGCACTGAAGCTTTCTTT. Its protein is CASSVEGGRGTEAFF.

The J gene is TRBJ2-4, the V gene TRBV7-9, with D maybe TRBD1 (5 bases). Trimming removed 4 bases from V and 1 base from J, with 14 bases in between. The CDR3 loop spans 16 amino acids. Germline CDR1 is SEHNR and CDR2 is FQNEAQ (reference sequence). The CDR3 region has the DNA TGTGCCAGCAGCTCCAGGGATGAGGAGGCCAAAAACATTCAGTACTTC. Translating gives CASSSRDEEAKNIQYF.

This clone was found once. This chain links TRBV4-2 with TRBJ2-5, with TRBD2 matching 10 bases. CDR3 length: 16 residues. The J segment lost 5 bases and the V segment lost 4 bases, leaving 10 bases of the junction unmatched. Germline CDR1 is LGHNA and CDR2 is YNFKEQ. The CDR3 DNA reads as TGTGCCAGCAGCCTTGAGGGAGCGGGGGGGCGGGAGACCCAGTACTTC. Translating gives CASSLEGAGGRETQYF.

The gene calls are TRBV6-5 and TRBJ2-1, with D unclear. Germline V CDR1 and CDR2: MNHEY, SVGAGI. The V end was cut by 2 bases, the J end by 8 bases, with 13 bases between. CDR3 length: 14 residues. DNA of the CDR3: TGTGCCAGCAGTTACGCCCCAGGCCCCCATGAGCAGTTCTTC. As protein: CASSYAPGPHEQFF.

DNA of the CDR3: TGTGCCAGCAGTTACCCGAGAGCGGGGTTAGGACAGCCCCAGCATTTT. This encodes CASSYPRAGLGQPQHF. The chain combines TRBV6-6 with TRBJ1-5; D is ambiguous. V was shortened by 2 bases and J by 7 bases, with 18 bases between the two germline ends. CDR3 length: 16 residues. From germline, CDR1 is MNHNY and CDR2 SVGAGI (reference sequence).

The rearrangement uses TRBV15 and TRBJ1-1; no reliable D call. V lost 0 bases to trimming and J lost 5 bases, with 19 bases between them. The germline gives CDR1 LNHNV, CDR2 YYDKDF (reference sequence). This CDR3 comprises 17 residues. This CDR3 is CATSREIFEGWRTEAFF. DNA of the CDR3: TGTGCCACCAGCAGAGAGATTTTCGAGGGATGGCGGACTGAAGCTTTCTTT.